This entry lists 12 T cell receptor beta chains sequenced from one sample in a study of low-dose radiotherapy and immunotherapy resistance in tumors (dated by TCRdb to 2022 to 2024). Sequenced using an Illumina HiSeq 2500. First-strand cDNA was synthesized using Superscript III and a set of TRAV- and TRBV-specific primers, so that both TCRalpha and TCRbeta chains were covered. TCRs were amplified with Phusion for 15 to 25 PCR cycles using a constant-region primer together with the adapter attached to the V primers. Using fastp trimming at Q25 and MiXCR clonotype assembly, TCRdb reanalyzed the public sequencing data and kept in-frame beta chains. All rows with the same CDR3 protein become a single entry with the most common DNA and genes. Across this sample there are about 71,000 distinct CDR3 sequences, with around 31% seen only once. The ten largest clones take up 11% of the sample. The intended sense of this specimen's time point label: before trial treatment.

The sequenced sample was PBMCs, obtained before treatment. These receptor sequences come from a female donor with ovarian cancer.

This clonotype was seen a handful of times. The V gene is TRBV6-6, the J gene TRBJ2-1, with TRBD2 matching over 14 bases. The V and J ends lost 6 bases and 9 bases, in that order; junction bases with no gene match: 16. The CDR3 is 18 residues long. The germline CDR1 and CDR2 sequences are MNHNY and SVGAGI (reference sequence). The DNA for the CDR3 is TGTGCCAGCAGCCAACCCTCCCGACTAGCGGGAGGGCCACGTGAGCAGTTCTTC. This sequence encodes CASSQPSRLAGGPREQFF.

Notes on this clonotype: This likely reflects a read error, since a far larger clone is one base away. This sequence joins TRBV5-3 and TRBJ2-2; D unresolved. TRBV5-3 is an open reading frame whose function is uncertain. The CDR3 covers 13 residues. The CDR3 here is CASSSMGYGELFF. Written as DNA, the CDR3 is TGTGCCAGCAGCTCGATGGGGTACGGGGAGCTGTTTTTT.

The chain combines TRBV24-1 with TRBJ2-1; TRBD2 matches 7 bases. Germline lookup yields CDR1 KGHDR and CDR2 SFDVKD. V lost 1 base and J lost 4; bases outside the gene matches: 21. This CDR3 comprises 21 residues. CDR3 bases: TGTGCCACCAGTGATTTCGGCAGCGTCATCGCCCGGGCGGGGGATTACAATGAGCAGTTCTTC. Translation gives CATSDFGSVIARAGDYNEQFF.

This clonotype was picked up many times. V is TRBV6-2 or TRBV6-3 and J is TRBJ2-2; D gene unclear. This CDR3 has 14 amino acids. Germline lookup yields CDR1 MNHEY and CDR2 SVGEGT. V shed 7 bases and J shed 1 base, with 10 bases lying between them. CDR3 DNA: TGTGCCAGCATCCCGGCAGGGAACACCGGGGAGCTGTTTTTT. Encoded protein: CASIPAGNTGELFF.

This clonotype was recorded a few times. The V gene is TRBV29-1, the J gene TRBJ2-7, with D perhaps TRBD1 or TRBD2 (5 bases each). Trimming shortened V by 3 bases and J by 5 bases, and 8 bases separated the two germline ends. The germline V gene encodes CDR1 SQVTM and CDR2 ANQGSEA. The CDR3 spans 11 residues. The CDR3 sequence is CSVDWGNEQYF. CDR3 coding DNA: TGCAGCGTTGATTGGGGGAACGAGCAGTACTTC.

This clonotype has just a few counts. The gene calls are TRBV12-3 or TRBV12-4 and TRBJ2-3, with 9 bases fitting TRBD2. With 5 bases clipped from V and 4 bases from J, the junction kept 7 bases outside the gene matches. This CDR3 comprises 15 residues. The CDR3 nucleotides are TGTGCCAGCAGTCCGAGCGGGGGGAGGGCAGATACGCAGTATTTT. Its translation is CASSPSGGRADTQYF.

V is TRBV29-1 and J is TRBJ1-3; no clear D gene. Germline V gene lookup returns CDR1 SQVTM and CDR2 ANQGSEA. V was cut by 6 bases and J by 2 bases, with 14 bases left in between. The CDR3 loop spans 14 amino acids. The CDR3 DNA is TGCAGCGTCACACGGGGTACTGCTGGAAACACCATATATTTT. It specifies CSVTRGTAGNTIYF.

J is TRBJ1-6 and V is TRBV6-6, with TRBD1 matching over 10 bases. V gave up 5 bases and J gave up 9 bases; unmatched junction bases: 7. Germline V gives CDR1 MNHNY, CDR2 SVGAGI (reference sequence). The CDR3 runs to 15 residues. Written as DNA, the CDR3 is TGTGCCAGCAGTGAGAGACAGGGGGCGGGTTCACCCCTCCACTTT. This codes for CASSERQGAGSPLHF.

This clonotype was counted a few times. As DNA, the CDR3 is TGTGCCAGCAGCTTTACAGCGGGGGAGCTGTTTTTT. Protein: CASSFTAGELFF. The chain has TRBV7-9 and TRBJ2-2; no firm D call. V was shortened by 3 bases and J by 8 bases, with 7 bases between the two germline ends. The CDR3 loop spans 12 amino acids. Germline CDR1 and CDR2: SEHNR and FQNEAQ (reference sequence). The full variable domain, rest sourced from reference TRBV7-9 and TRBJ2-2, is DTGVSQNPRHKITKRGQNVTFRCDPISEHNRLYWYRQTLGQGPEFLTYFQNEAQLEKSRLLSDRFSAERPKGSFSTLEIQRTEQGDSAMYLCASSFTAGELFFGEGSRLTVL.

A single count supports this clonotype. This sequence joins TRBV7-4 and TRBJ1-1, with a weak D call TRBD1 (5 bases). V was pared by 1 base and J by 4 bases, with 10 bases between. This CDR3 comprises 14 residues. Germline V lookup: CDR1 SGHVT, CDR2 SQSDAQ. CDR3 sequence (DNA): TGTGCCAGCAGCTTAGTAGGTGGGGGCACTGAAGCTTTCTTT. This encodes CASSLVGGGTEAFF.

The chain carries TRBV5-1 and TRBJ1-1; 8 bases align to TRBD1. With V trimmed by 0 bases and J by 10 bases, 8 bases remained unmatched. The CDR3 covers 14 residues. The germline V gene encodes CDR1 SGHRS and CDR2 YFSETQ. The CDR3 sequence is CASSLATGERPAFF. The DNA for the CDR3 is TGCGCCAGCAGCTTGGCGACAGGGGAGCGCCCAGCTTTCTTT.

This clonotype showed up many times. The rearrangement joins TRBV4-1 to TRBJ2-3; the D gene is possibly TRBD1 (6 bases). The CDR3 extends over 17 amino acids. V was trimmed by 1 base and J by 2 bases, leaving 16 bases between them. CDR1 and CDR2 from the germline V gene are MGHRA and YSYEKL. The CDR3: CASSQGVAGAITDTQYF. Here the CDR3 DNA reads TGCGCCAGCAGCCAAGGGGTCGCAGGGGCGATCACAGATACGCAGTATTTT.